The 15 T cell receptor beta chains presented below share a single source sample, sequenced in a study of T cell repertoires in cytomegalovirus infection. These receptors are not linked to any known antigen. TCRdb redid the calling of the reads with MiXCR, one entry per CDR3 protein. The data show 140,000 to 150,000 distinct CDR3 sequences, around 32% seen once. The sequencing here drew on CD8+ T cells from cultured PBMCs, taken from culture after CMV antigen stimulation. The receptors derive from a human donor in good health (CMV status not recorded). Some clones in this sample may be carry-over from other donors' samples.

This rearrangement joins TRBV5-1 to TRBJ2-1; D is undetermined. Germline V CDR1 and CDR2: SGHRS, YFSETQ. This CDR3 comprises 12 residues. V dropped 0 bases and J dropped 10 bases, with 8 bases sitting between them. The CDR3 sequence is CASSLEMGEQFF. CDR3 nucleotides: TGCGCCAGCAGCTTGGAAATGGGCGAGCAGTTCTTC.

The chain joins TRBV4-1 to TRBJ1-5; 8 nucleotides align to TRBD1. This CDR3 is built from 16 residues. Germline values: CDR1 MGHRA, CDR2 YSYEKL. J gave up 3 bases and V 1 base, and 5 bases lay outside the gene matches. As DNA, the CDR3 is TGCGCCAGCAGCCAAGCCTGGGGACAGGCCAATCAGCCCCAGCATTTT. Protein: CASSQAWGQANQPQHF.

This clonotype was recorded a few times. The chain joins TRBV4-1 to TRBJ2-1; 13 bases align to TRBD2. After removal of 0 bases from V and 5 bases from J, the junction contained 4 bases not matched to a gene. Germline CDR1 and CDR2: MGHRA and YSYEKL. This CDR3 is 17 amino acids long. CDR3 sequence (DNA): TGCGCCAGCAGCCAAGATAGACTAGCGGGGGGTAACAATGAGCAGTTCTTC. This codes for CASSQDRLAGGNNEQFF.

This clonotype was detected ten times or more. The genes are TRBV7-9 and TRBJ2-1, with 9 positions matching TRBD1. The CDR3 sequence is 16 residues long. Germline-derived CDR1 and CDR2 are SEHNR and FQNEAQ (reference sequence). The trim removed 4 bases at V and 5 bases at J, leaving 9 bases unmatched. The CDR3 protein is CASSSRGDRVNNEQFF. DNA of the CDR3: TGTGCCAGCAGCTCCCGGGGGGACAGGGTGAACAATGAGCAGTTCTTC.

V gene TRBV7-3 combines with J gene TRBJ2-7; tentatively, D is TRBD1 (8 bases). Between the trimmed V and J ends, which lost 4 bases and 5 bases, there was a span of 18 bases. CDR3 length: 15 amino acids. Germline V gene lookup returns CDR1 SGHTA and CDR2 FQGTGA. The CDR3 nucleotides read TGTGCCAGCAGCTCAACAGGGGGGGGGCGGGACGAGCAGTACTTC. Encoded protein: CASSSTGGGRDEQYF.

The chain uses TRBV5-1 and TRBJ1-1; TRBD1 might be the D (5 bases). The germline V gene encodes CDR1 SGHRS and CDR2 YFSETQ. Trimming removed 4 bases at V and 8 bases at J, with 12 bases between. This CDR3 has 12 residues. CDR3 amino acids: CASSRPGTEAFF. The CDR3 coding sequence is TGCGCCAGCAGCCGGCCTGGGACCGAAGCTTTCTTT.

This clonotype appeared a few times. The chain employs TRBV28 and TRBJ1-4; weak D call: TRBD1 (6 bases). Trimming shortened V by 5 bases and J by 4 bases, and 8 bases separated the two germline ends. Germline CDR1 and CDR2: MDHEN and SYDVKM. CDR3 length: 13 amino acids. This CDR3 is CASSHRVNEKLFF. The DNA of the CDR3 is TGTGCCAGCAGTCACAGGGTTAATGAAAAACTGTTTTTT.

V is TRBV19 and J is TRBJ1-1, with D unresolved. Trimming left V 5 bases short and J 5 bases short, with 15 bases between. CDR1 LNHDA and CDR2 SQIVND come from the germline V gene (reference sequence). CDR3 length: 14 amino acids. This CDR3 is CASSSYGGWTEAFF. The CDR3 DNA reads as TGTGCCAGTAGTTCGTATGGAGGGTGGACTGAAGCTTTCTTT.

This clonotype was recorded a few times. This chain connects TRBV20-1 to TRBJ1-1, with D unclear. There are 13 residues in the CDR3. Per germline, CDR1 DFQATT and CDR2 SNEGSKA (reference sequence). Trimming took off 1 base at V and 7 bases at J, with 13 bases between the two ends. The CDR3, as DNA: TGCAGTGCTAGAGCATCCCGTGGAGGTGAAGCTTTCTTT. The encoded protein is CSARASRGGEAFF.

The table lists this clonotype with a few counts. The chain carries TRBV20-1 and TRBJ2-1; D ambiguous. CDR1 and CDR2 (germline): DFQATT, SNEGSKA (reference sequence). The V end lost 5 bases, the J end lost 0 bases, and 5 bases lay between the germline ends. The CDR3 is 12 residues long. CDR3 in DNA: TGCAGTGCTCCAAGCTCCTACAATGAGCAGTTCTTC. It codes for CSAPSSYNEQFF.

This clonotype has a handful of counts. This chain uses TRBV27 with TRBJ1-2; the match to TRBD1 covers 8 bases. V dropped 5 bases and J dropped 5; count of bases not matched to a gene: 7. Germline lookup yields CDR1 MNHEY and CDR2 SMNVEV (reference sequence). There are 14 residues in the CDR3. CDR3 DNA sequence: TGTGCCAGCAGTCCAGGGGGCGGGTCTTATGGCTACACCTTC. Encoded protein: CASSPGGGSYGYTF.

This clonotype has at least ten counts. J is TRBJ1-6 and V is TRBV4-1; a possible D gene is TRBD1 (5 bases). The V and J ends lost 4 bases and 9 bases respectively, with 13 bases between them. The CDR3 extends over 14 amino acids. The germline gives CDR1 MGHRA, CDR2 YSYEKL. CDR3 nucleotides: TGCGCCAGCAGCCCTACGGACGGGGCTTCACCCCTCCACTTT. Protein product: CASSPTDGASPLHF.

With respect to this clonotype: The junction differs from germline at one of its ends, possibly a read error. This chain connects TRBV27 to TRBJ2-2; tentatively, D is TRBD2 (6 bases). The CDR3 is 15 amino acids. Germline loops: CDR1 MNHEY, CDR2 SMNVEV (reference sequence). The CDR3 is CASSPWLANTGELVF. The CDR3, as DNA: TGTGCCAGCAGCCCCTGGCTAGCGAACACCGGGGAGCTGGTTTTT.

A few counts support this clonotype. The V call is TRBV4-1, the J call TRBJ2-2; 11 bases are a match to TRBD1. Germline CDR1 is MGHRA and CDR2 is YSYEKL. This CDR3 region has 18 residues. Trimming removed 0 bases from V and 4 bases from J; junction bases left unmatched: 7. The CDR3: CASSQDPYGTGGTGELFF. The CDR3 DNA sequence: TGCGCCAGCAGCCAAGATCCATACGGGACAGGGGGCACCGGGGAGCTGTTTTTT.

This clonotype was detected ten times or more. V and J are TRBV7-2 and TRBJ2-2; perhaps TRBD1 as D (6 bases). Germline CDR1 and CDR2: SGHTA and FQGNSA. The CDR3 length is 20 residues. Trimming took 1 base from V and 0 from J, leaving 21 bases between them. The CDR3 here is CASSLGSDSRRHTNTGELFF. The CDR3 nucleotides read TGTGCCAGCAGCTTAGGATCGGACAGCCGGAGACATACGAACACCGGGGAGCTGTTTTTT.